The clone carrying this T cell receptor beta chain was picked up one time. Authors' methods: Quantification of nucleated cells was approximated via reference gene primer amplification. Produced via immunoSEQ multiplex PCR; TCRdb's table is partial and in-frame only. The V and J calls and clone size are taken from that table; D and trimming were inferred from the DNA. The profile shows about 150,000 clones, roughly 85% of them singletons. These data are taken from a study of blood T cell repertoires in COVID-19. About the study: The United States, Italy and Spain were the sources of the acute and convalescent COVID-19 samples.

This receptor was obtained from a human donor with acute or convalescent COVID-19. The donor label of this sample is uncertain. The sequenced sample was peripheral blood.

This chain's CDR3 is CASSYGTKLHF. Written as DNA, the CDR3 is TGTGCCAGCAGTTATGGGACTAAACTCCACTTT. The V gene is TRBV6-5, the J gene TRBJ1-6, with a weak D call TRBD1 (5 bases). The CDR3 length is 11 residues. The V gene lost 3 bases and the J gene lost 16 bases, with 10 bases spanning the gap. Germline CDR1 MNHEY, CDR2 SVGAGI.